These T cell receptor beta chains were read from a single sample in a study of regulatory T cells in long-lasting Graves disease. TCRdb re-analysed the multiplex PCR reads in MiXCR, keeping a single row per CDR3 protein. Of hundreds of thousands of distinct CDR3 sequences listed, about 15% are singletons. The same specimen was also included in a second study, on T cells in Graves' hyperthyroidism and ophthalmopathy.

The starting material was peripheral blood mononuclear cells (PBMCs), obtained at new diagnosis, from a patient treated with antithyroid drugs. These receptors were taken from a young woman with Graves disease. The CDR3 runs from the conserved cysteine through the conserved F or W. D genes are given only for firm matches. For some rows the clone size is stated as once, few or many, or as a class when expanded; others skip it.

v_gene: TRBV25-1; j_gene: TRBJ1-1; d_gene: -; abundance: -; CDR3nt: TGTGCCTGCAGTGAATGGGACAACACTGAAGCTTTCTTT; CDR3aa: CACSEWDNTEAFF
v_gene: TRBV3-1; j_gene: TRBJ2-3; d_gene: -; abundance: -; CDR3nt: TGTGCCAGCAAAGGAGGTCCCAACACAGATACGCAGTATTTT; CDR3aa: CASKGGPNTDTQYF
v_gene: TRBV3-1; j_gene: TRBJ2-7; d_gene: -; abundance: few; CDR3nt: TGTGCCAGCAGCCAAGCCCGCTACGAGCAGTACTTC; CDR3aa: CASSQARYEQYF
v_gene: TRBV3-1; j_gene: TRBJ1-3; d_gene: TRBD1; abundance: few; CDR3nt: TGTGCCAGCAGCCACCTGGACAGGGGCGGAAACACCATATATTTT; CDR3aa: CASSHLDRGGNTIYF
v_gene: TRBV9; j_gene: TRBJ2-3; d_gene: -; abundance: few; CDR3nt: TGTGCCAGCTCCACGCACTATTCCACAGATACGCAGTATTTT; CDR3aa: CASSTHYSTDTQYF
v_gene: TRBV2; j_gene: TRBJ2-7; d_gene: TRBD1; abundance: many; CDR3nt: TGTGCCAGCAGGGTATCCGGGACAGGGAGGAACGAGCAGTACTTC; CDR3aa: CASRVSGTGRNEQYF
v_gene: TRBV25-1; j_gene: TRBJ2-7; d_gene: -; abundance: -; CDR3nt: TGTGCCAGCAGCGGACAGCTCTCCTCCTACGAGCAGTACTTC; CDR3aa: CASSGQLSSYEQYF
v_gene: TRBV28; j_gene: TRBJ1-4; d_gene: -; abundance: many; CDR3nt: TGTGCCAGCAGTTCGAGACGGGAATGGGTAAAACTGTTTTTT; CDR3aa: CASSSRREWVKLFF
v_gene: TRBV6-1; j_gene: TRBJ1-3; d_gene: -; abundance: -; CDR3nt: TGTGCCAGCAGAAGCCTAGCGTATGGAAACACCATATATTTT; CDR3aa: CASRSLAYGNTIYF
v_gene: TRBV7-2; j_gene: TRBJ2-1; d_gene: -; abundance: many; CDR3nt: TGTGCCAGCAGCTCACAGCTAACCTACAATGAGCAGTTCTTC; CDR3aa: CASSSQLTYNEQFF
v_gene: TRBV6-2/TRBV6-3; j_gene: TRBJ1-6; d_gene: -; abundance: -; CDR3nt: TGTGCCAGCAGTTACTCGACGGCAGGGATTCGCTCACCCCTCCACTTT; CDR3aa: CASSYSTAGIRSPLHF
v_gene: TRBV3-1; j_gene: TRBJ2-7; d_gene: -; abundance: few; CDR3nt: TGTGCCAGCAGCCAAGGCTCTGCACAGACCTACGAGCAGTACTTC; CDR3aa: CASSQGSAQTYEQYF
v_gene: TRBV3-1; j_gene: TRBJ2-2; d_gene: TRBD2; abundance: -; CDR3nt: TGTGCCAGCAGCCACCTAGCGGGATGGAACACCGGGGAGCTGTTTTTT; CDR3aa: CASSHLAGWNTGELFF
v_gene: TRBV29-1; j_gene: TRBJ2-1; d_gene: TRBD2; abundance: few; CDR3nt: TGCAGCGTTCAAACGGGACTAGCGGGAGCCGGGCAGTTCTTC; CDR3aa: CSVQTGLAGAGQFF
v_gene: TRBV18; j_gene: TRBJ1-1; d_gene: -; abundance: -; CDR3nt: TGTGCCAGCTCACCACCTTCCAAGCGGAAGATGAACACTGAAGCTTTCTTT; CDR3aa: CASSPPSKRKMNTEAFF
v_gene: TRBV20-1; j_gene: TRBJ1-2; d_gene: -; abundance: -; CDR3nt: TGCAGTGCTAAGGAGGGGCAATGGGGGCCTGGCTATGGCTACACCTTC; CDR3aa: CSAKEGQWGPGYGYTF
v_gene: TRBV12-3/TRBV12-4; j_gene: TRBJ2-7; d_gene: -; abundance: -; CDR3nt: TGTGCCAGCAGCTTTATACAGGGCTACGAGCAGTACTTC; CDR3aa: CASSFIQGYEQYF
v_gene: TRBV7-2; j_gene: TRBJ2-1; d_gene: -; abundance: many; CDR3nt: TGTGCCAGCAGTCTCGACTACAAATCTTACAATGAGCAGTTCTTC; CDR3aa: CASSLDYKSYNEQFF
v_gene: TRBV7-9; j_gene: TRBJ2-1; d_gene: -; abundance: -; CDR3nt: TGTGCCAGCAGCTTAGCGCAGGGACCGCAGTTCTTC; CDR3aa: CASSLAQGPQFF
v_gene: TRBV6-1; j_gene: TRBJ2-7; d_gene: -; abundance: -; CDR3nt: TGTGCCATCAAACGACGGCCGGGAGCGGTCCCCTACGAGCAGTACTTC; CDR3aa: CAIKRRPGAVPYEQYF
v_gene: TRBV28; j_gene: TRBJ1-5; d_gene: TRBD1; abundance: many; CDR3nt: TGTGCCAGCAGTTTAAGGGGACAGGGCTTGCAGCCCCAGCATTTT; CDR3aa: CASSLRGQGLQPQHF
v_gene: TRBV5-1; j_gene: TRBJ2-7; d_gene: -; abundance: many; CDR3nt: TGCGCCAGCAGCACGGAGGGCCATACCTTCGGCGAGCAGTACTTC; CDR3aa: CASSTEGHTFGEQYF
v_gene: TRBV30; j_gene: TRBJ1-2; d_gene: -; abundance: -; CDR3nt: TGTGCCTGGGGCGGGAGTTTTTATTTTAATGGCTACACCTTC; CDR3aa: CAWGGSFYFNGYTF
v_gene: TRBV30; j_gene: TRBJ1-6; d_gene: -; abundance: -; CDR3nt: TGTGCCTGGAGCTCGGGGGTAAATAATTCACCCCTCCACTTT; CDR3aa: CAWSSGVNNSPLHF
v_gene: TRBV2; j_gene: TRBJ1-6; d_gene: TRBD1; abundance: many; CDR3nt: TGTGCCAGCAGAACGACAGGGTACTCACCCCTCCACTTT; CDR3aa: CASRTTGYSPLHF
v_gene: TRBV18; j_gene: TRBJ2-5; d_gene: -; abundance: few; CDR3nt: TGTGCCAGCTCACCCGAGGTGGAGACCCAGTACTTC; CDR3aa: CASSPEVETQYF
v_gene: TRBV19; j_gene: TRBJ1-6; d_gene: -; abundance: -; CDR3nt: TGTGCCAGTAGTATTACCTTCGACACTAATTCACCCCTCCACTTT; CDR3aa: CASSITFDTNSPLHF
v_gene: TRBV30; j_gene: TRBJ2-3; d_gene: -; abundance: -; CDR3nt: TGTGCCTGGAGCTCTAACCAGGGGTGGGGAACAGATACGCAGTATTTT; CDR3aa: CAWSSNQGWGTDTQYF
v_gene: TRBV28; j_gene: TRBJ2-1; d_gene: -; abundance: -; CDR3nt: TGTGCCAGCAGTTTCACCGGAGCGAGCTCCTACAATGAGCAGTTCTTC; CDR3aa: CASSFTGASSYNEQFF
v_gene: TRBV3-1; j_gene: TRBJ2-7; d_gene: TRBD1; abundance: few; CDR3nt: TGTGCCAGCAGCCAATCGTGGGACAGGGATAACGAGCAGTACTTC; CDR3aa: CASSQSWDRDNEQYF
v_gene: TRBV3-1; j_gene: TRBJ2-1; d_gene: -; abundance: -; CDR3nt: TGTGCCAGCAGCCCGGTGGGGGTTCCAAATGAGCAGTTCTTC; CDR3aa: CASSPVGVPNEQFF
v_gene: TRBV6-1; j_gene: TRBJ2-1; d_gene: TRBD2; abundance: -; CDR3nt: TGTGCCAGCAGCCGCTACCTAGCGGGAGAATTGCGGGCGGCGGGTTACAATGAGCATTTCTTC; CDR3aa: CASSRYLAGELRAAGYNEHFF